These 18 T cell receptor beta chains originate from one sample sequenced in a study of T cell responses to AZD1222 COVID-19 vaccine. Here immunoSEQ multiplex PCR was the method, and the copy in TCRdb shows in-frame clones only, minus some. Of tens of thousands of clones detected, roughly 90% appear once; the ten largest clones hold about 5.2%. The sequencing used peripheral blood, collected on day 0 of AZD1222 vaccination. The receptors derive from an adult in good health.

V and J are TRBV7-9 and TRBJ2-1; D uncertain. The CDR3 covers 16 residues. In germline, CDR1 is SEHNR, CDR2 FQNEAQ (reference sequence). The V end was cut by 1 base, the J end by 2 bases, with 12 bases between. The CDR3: CASSLGPRLTYNEQFF. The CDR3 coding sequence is TGTGCCAGCAGCTTAGGGCCCAGACTGACCTACAATGAGCAGTTCTTC. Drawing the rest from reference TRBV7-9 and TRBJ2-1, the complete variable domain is DTGVSQNPRHKITKRGQNVTFRCDPISEHNRLYWYRQTLGQGPEFLTYFQNEAQLEKSRLLSDRFSAERPKGSFSTLEIQRTEQGDSAMYLCASSLGPRLTYNEQFFGPGTRLTVL.

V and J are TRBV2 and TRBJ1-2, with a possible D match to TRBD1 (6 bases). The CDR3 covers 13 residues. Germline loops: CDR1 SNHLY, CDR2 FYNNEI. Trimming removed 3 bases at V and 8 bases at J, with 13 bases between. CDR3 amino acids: CASSDRGYVGYTF. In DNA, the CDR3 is TGTGCCAGCAGTGACAGGGGATACGTCGGCTACACCTTC.

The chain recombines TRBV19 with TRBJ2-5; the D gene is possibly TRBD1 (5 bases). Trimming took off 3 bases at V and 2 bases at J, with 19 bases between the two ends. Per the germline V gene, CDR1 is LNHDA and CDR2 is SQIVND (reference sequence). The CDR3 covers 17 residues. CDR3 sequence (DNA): TGTGCCAGTAGTATCAACGGACGTCCAGGGCGACAAGAGACCCAGTACTTC. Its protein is CASSINGRPGRQETQYF.

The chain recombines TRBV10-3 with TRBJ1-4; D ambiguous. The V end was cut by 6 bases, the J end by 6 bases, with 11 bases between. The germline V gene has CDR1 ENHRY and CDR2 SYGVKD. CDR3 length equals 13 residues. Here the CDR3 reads CAIRTMEDEKLFF. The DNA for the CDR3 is TGTGCCATCAGGACAATGGAAGATGAAAAACTGTTTTTT.

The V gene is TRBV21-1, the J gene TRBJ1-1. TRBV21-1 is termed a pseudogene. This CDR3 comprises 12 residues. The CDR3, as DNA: TGTGCCAGCAGCAAAAAGGGGAGGGCAGGGAACTTT. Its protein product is CASSKKGRAGNF.

CDR3 DNA: TGTGCCAGCAGCTTTCTCTCCTACGAGCAGTACTTC. Encoded protein: CASSFLSYEQYF. J is TRBJ2-7 and V is TRBV7-8, with D hard to call. CDR1 SGHVS and CDR2 FQNEAQ come from the germline V gene. CDR3 size: 12 residues. The V and J ends lost 3 bases and 0 bases respectively, with 3 bases between them.

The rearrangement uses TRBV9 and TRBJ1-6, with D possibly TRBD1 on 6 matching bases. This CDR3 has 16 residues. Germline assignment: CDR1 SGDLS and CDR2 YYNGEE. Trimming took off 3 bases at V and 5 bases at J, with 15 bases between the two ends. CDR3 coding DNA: TGTGCCAGCAGCGCCCGATCATCAGGGGATAATTCACCCCTCCACTTT. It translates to CASSARSSGDNSPLHF.

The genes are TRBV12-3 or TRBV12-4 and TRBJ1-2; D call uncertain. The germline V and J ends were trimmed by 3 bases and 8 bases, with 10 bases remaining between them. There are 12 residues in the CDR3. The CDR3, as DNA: TGTGCCAGCAGTTTGAGCTTCGGGGGCTACACCTTC. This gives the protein CASSLSFGGYTF.

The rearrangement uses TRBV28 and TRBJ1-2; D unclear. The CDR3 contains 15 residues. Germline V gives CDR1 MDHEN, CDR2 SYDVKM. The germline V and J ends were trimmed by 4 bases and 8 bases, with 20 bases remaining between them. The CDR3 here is CASSSSPWEYRGYTF. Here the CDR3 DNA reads TGTGCCAGCAGTTCCTCTCCTTGGGAGTATCGAGGCTACACCTTC.

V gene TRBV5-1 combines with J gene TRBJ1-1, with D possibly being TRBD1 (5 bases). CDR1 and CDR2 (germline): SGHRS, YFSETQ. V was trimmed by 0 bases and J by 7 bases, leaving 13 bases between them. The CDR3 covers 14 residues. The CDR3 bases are TGCGCCAGCAGCTTGGGACAGAGCCCCAATGAAGCTTTCTTT. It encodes CASSLGQSPNEAFF.

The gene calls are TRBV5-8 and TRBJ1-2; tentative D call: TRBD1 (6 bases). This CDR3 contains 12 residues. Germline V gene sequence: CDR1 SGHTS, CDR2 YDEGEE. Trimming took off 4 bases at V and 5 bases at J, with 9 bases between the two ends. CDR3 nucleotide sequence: TGTGCCAGCAGCGGCGGACAGTATGGCTACACCTTC. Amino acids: CASSGGQYGYTF.

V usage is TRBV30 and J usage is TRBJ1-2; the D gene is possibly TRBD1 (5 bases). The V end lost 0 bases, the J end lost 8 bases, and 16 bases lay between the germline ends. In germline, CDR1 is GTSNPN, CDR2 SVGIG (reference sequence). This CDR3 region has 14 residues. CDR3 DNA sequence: TGTGCCTGGAGTGTAATTCCAGGGATGGAGGGCTACACCTTC. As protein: CAWSVIPGMEGYTF.

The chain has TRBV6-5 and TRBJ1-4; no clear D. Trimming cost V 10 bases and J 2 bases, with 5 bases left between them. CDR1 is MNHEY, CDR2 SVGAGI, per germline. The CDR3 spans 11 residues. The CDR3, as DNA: TGTGCCACCGGGACTAATGAAAAACTGTTTTTT. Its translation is CATGTNEKLFF.

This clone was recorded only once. This CDR3 reads CASSSQGAPLPYEGYF. The CDR3 DNA reads as TGTGCCAGCAGTTCTCAGGGGGCCCCTCTTCCCTACGAGGGGTACTTC. The genes are TRBV6-6 and TRBJ2-7; 8 nucleotides agree with TRBD1. Per the germline V gene, CDR1 is MNHNY and CDR2 is SVGAGI (reference sequence). The CDR3 has 16 residues. V gave up 4 bases and J gave up 12 bases; unmatched junction bases: 20.

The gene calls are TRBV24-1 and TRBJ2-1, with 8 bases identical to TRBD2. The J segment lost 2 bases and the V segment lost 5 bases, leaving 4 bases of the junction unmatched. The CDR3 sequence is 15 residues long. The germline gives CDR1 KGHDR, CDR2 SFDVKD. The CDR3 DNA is TGTGCCACCAGTGTAGGCGGGGGGCCCTACAATGAGCAGTTCTTC. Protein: CATSVGGGPYNEQFF.

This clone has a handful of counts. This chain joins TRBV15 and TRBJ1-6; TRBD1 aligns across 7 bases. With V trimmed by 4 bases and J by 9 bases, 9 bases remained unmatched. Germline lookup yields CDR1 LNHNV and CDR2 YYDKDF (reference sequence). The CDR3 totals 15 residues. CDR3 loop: CATSTTRQGASPLHF. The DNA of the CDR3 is TGTGCCACCAGCACCACCCGACAGGGAGCTTCACCCCTCCACTTT.

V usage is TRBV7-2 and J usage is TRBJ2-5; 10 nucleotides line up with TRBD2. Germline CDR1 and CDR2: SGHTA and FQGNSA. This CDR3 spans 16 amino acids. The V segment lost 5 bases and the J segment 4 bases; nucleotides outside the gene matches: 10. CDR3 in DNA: TGTGCCAGCAGCCCACACCAAGCGGGGGGGTCAGAGACCCAGTACTTC. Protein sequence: CASSPHQAGGSETQYF.

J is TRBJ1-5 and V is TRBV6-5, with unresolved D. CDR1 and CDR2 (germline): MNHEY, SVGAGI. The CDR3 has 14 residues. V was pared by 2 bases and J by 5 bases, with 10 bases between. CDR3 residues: CASSYVSGDQPQHF. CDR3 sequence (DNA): TGTGCCAGCAGTTACGTCAGTGGGGATCAGCCCCAGCATTTT.